This T cell receptor beta chain was captured by sequencing in a study of response to subunit inactivated influenza vaccine. The study, taken as a whole, reports: It was suggested by the authors that few new T cells are recruited by each seasonal influenza vaccination.

TCRdb analysed the RT-PCR reads with MiXCR anew, one entry per CDR3 protein. There are 550,000 to 800,000 distinct CDR3 sequences in the sample; around 16% occur only once, and approximately 10% lies in the top ten. Per the germline V gene, CDR1 is SGHTA and CDR2 is FQGNSA. V gave up 1 base and J gave up 0 bases; unmatched junction bases: 3. CDR3 length: 16 amino acids. This clonotype was counted between two and nine times. Its antigen is still unknown. Material: PBMCs from blood, obtained 11 to 12 days after vaccination. The source is a man aged 50 to 59 who received an inactivated influenza vaccine. The chain carries TRBV7-2 and TRBJ2-4, with 7 bases fitting TRBD1. CDR3 bases: TGTGCCAGCAGCTTAGTGGGACAGCTAGCCAAAAACATTCAGTACTTC. It is translated as CASSLVGQLAKNIQYF.